What follows are 25 T cell receptor beta chains derived from one specimen sequenced in a study of T cell responses to AZD1222 COVID-19 vaccine. Data came from immunoSEQ multiplex PCR; TCRdb stores just in-frame clones and leaves some out. Of 150,000 to 200,000 clones listed, about 91% are singletons. This specimen consisted of peripheral blood, obtained 28 days after the second AZD1222 dose. These TCRs come from an adult who received the AZD1222 COVID-19 vaccine.

The J gene is TRBJ2-3, the V gene TRBV18; D not certain. The CDR3 is 12 residues long. The germline V gene encodes CDR1 KGHSH and CDR2 LQKENI. Trimming took off 8 bases at V and 2 bases at J, with 8 bases between the two ends. The DNA for the CDR3 is TGTGCCAGCCAAAAGGACACAGATACGCAGTATTTT. Translation: CASQKDTDTQYF. Complete variable domain (other parts from reference TRBV18 and TRBJ2-3): NAGVMQNPRHLVRRRGQEARLRCSPMKGHSHVYWYRQLPEEGLKFMVYLQKENIIDESGMPKERFSAEFPKEGPSILRIQQVVRGDSAAYFCASQKDTDTQYFGPGTRLTVL.

The chain couples TRBV6-5 to TRBJ1-6; D may be TRBD1 (5 bases). The V end lost 1 base, the J end lost 10 bases, and 17 bases lay between the germline ends. The CDR3 loop spans 16 amino acids. Germline lookup yields CDR1 MNHEY and CDR2 SVGAGI. The CDR3 is CASSYFITSRDSPLHF. In DNA form, the CDR3 reads TGTGCCAGCAGTTACTTTATTACAAGTCGGGACTCACCCCTCCACTTT.

CDR3 region: CASSLQVGMGYTF. The CDR3 region has the DNA TGTGCCAGCAGCTTACAGGTCGGGATGGGCTACACCTTC. J is TRBJ1-2 and V is TRBV7-8, with unresolved D. V gave up 2 bases and J gave up 8 bases, with 12 bases separating them. This CDR3 spans 13 amino acids. Germline values: CDR1 SGHVS, CDR2 FQNEAQ.

The V and J genes are TRBV29-1 and TRBJ2-7; 9 positions agree with TRBD1. This CDR3 contains 13 residues. The germline CDR1 and CDR2 sequences are SQVTM and ANQGSEA. The J segment lost 7 bases and the V segment lost 7 bases, leaving 11 bases of the junction unmatched. Here the CDR3 reads CSAKGQGIGEQYF. The CDR3, as DNA: TGCAGCGCAAAGGGACAGGGTATCGGGGAGCAGTACTTC.

This chain uses TRBV19 with TRBJ2-1; the match to TRBD2 covers 8 bases. This CDR3 is built from 14 residues. V shed 3 bases, J shed 4 bases, and the junction held 2 bases outside the gene matches. Germline-derived CDR1 and CDR2 are LNHDA and SQIVND (reference sequence). CDR3 in amino acids: CASSMAGGYNEQFF. The CDR3 DNA reads TGTGCCAGTAGTATGGCGGGGGGATACAATGAGCAGTTCTTC.

The chain recombines TRBV11-3 with TRBJ2-3; 9 bases fit TRBD2. The V gene end was trimmed by 2 bases and the J gene end by 3 bases; junction bases not matched to a gene: 6. CDR3 length: 16 residues. CDR1 and CDR2 from the germline V gene are SGHNT and YENEEA. CDR3: CASSLSTSGPTDTQYF. The CDR3 DNA sequence: TGTGCCAGCAGCTTAAGCACTAGCGGGCCGACAGATACGCAGTATTTT.

Only a few counts were recorded for this clone. The rearrangement joins TRBV6-1 to TRBJ1-1; D possibly corresponds to TRBD1 (5 bases). CDR1 and CDR2 from the germline V gene are MNHNS and SASEGT. V was clipped by 3 bases and J by 0 bases, with 11 bases between them. CDR3 length equals 15 residues. CDR3 loop: CASSDQGAMNTEAFF. CDR3 DNA sequence: TGTGCCAGCAGTGACCAGGGAGCCATGAACACTGAAGCTTTCTTT.

The rearrangement joins TRBV19 to TRBJ1-1, with D perhaps matching TRBD1 (6 bases). Looked up from germline, CDR1 is LNHDA and CDR2 is SQIVND (reference sequence). V was trimmed by 7 bases and J by 4 bases, leaving 19 bases between them. The CDR3 sequence is 15 residues long. CDR3 bases: TGTGCCAGTAATTCGGCTCAGGGGTATGGCACTGAAGCTTTCTTT. Amino acid sequence: CASNSAQGYGTEAFF.

This chain links TRBV5-1 with TRBJ1-4; D might be TRBD1 (6 bases). Trimming pared 5 bases from V and 5 bases from J, leaving 10 bases between. The CDR3 is 13 residues long. CDR1 is SGHRS, CDR2 YFSETQ, per germline. CDR3 DNA sequence: TGCGCCAGCAGTGGACAGTTAAATGAAAAACTGTTTTTT. Amino acids: CASSGQLNEKLFF.

The V call is TRBV5-4, the J call TRBJ2-1, with 8 positions matching TRBD2. Germline lookup yields CDR1 SGHNT and CDR2 YYREEE (reference sequence). Unmatched junction bases numbered 14, after V lost 7 bases and J lost 5 bases. This CDR3 region has 16 residues. CDR3 bases: TGTGCCAGCCGCGCCTGGTTTAGCGGGATGAACAATGAGCAGTTCTTC. The encoded protein is CASRAWFSGMNNEQFF.

The chain recombines TRBV5-1 with TRBJ2-7; TRBD1 agrees at 7 bases. There are 14 residues in the CDR3. Germline CDR1 reads SGHRS; CDR2 reads YFSETQ. The trim removed 4 bases at V and 7 bases at J, leaving 11 bases unmatched. The CDR3 protein is CASSPRDRDLEQYF. CDR3 in DNA: TGCGCCAGCAGCCCCCGGGACAGAGACTTGGAGCAGTACTTC.

The chain uses TRBV19 and TRBJ1-4, with D unresolved. The CDR3 covers 14 residues. The V and J ends lost 6 bases and 5 bases respectively, with 13 bases between them. Germline-derived CDR1 and CDR2 are LNHDA and SQIVND (reference sequence). CDR3 loop: CASSPHRANEKLFF. The CDR3 DNA reads as TGTGCCAGTAGCCCCCACCGGGCAAATGAAAAACTGTTTTTT.

This chain uses TRBV9 with TRBJ2-1; D is tentatively TRBD1 or TRBD2 (5 bases each). This CDR3 region has 13 residues. Germline assignment: CDR1 SGDLS and CDR2 YYNGEE. V dropped 1 base and J dropped 7 bases, with 9 bases sitting between them. DNA for the CDR3: TGTGCCAGCAGCGTAACAGGCGGGAATGAGCAGTTCTTC. Amino acids: CASSVTGGNEQFF.

The V gene is TRBV29-1, the J gene TRBJ1-5, with D perhaps matching TRBD1 (5 bases). This CDR3 is 16 amino acids long. V dropped 4 bases and J dropped 0 bases, with 16 bases sitting between them. Germline loops: CDR1 SQVTM, CDR2 ANQGSEA. The CDR3 sequence: CSVVTGATNSNQPQHF. CDR3 DNA: TGCAGCGTTGTTACAGGAGCCACGAATAGCAATCAGCCCCAGCATTTT.

This chain connects TRBV28 to TRBJ1-2, with D possibly being TRBD1 (5 bases). Germline lookup yields CDR1 MDHEN and CDR2 SYDVKM. Trimming pared 5 bases from V and 4 bases from J, leaving 11 bases between. CDR3 length equals 13 residues. The CDR3 here is CASSPTQGYGYTF. The CDR3 bases are TGTGCCAGCAGTCCCACGCAGGGCTATGGCTACACCTTC.

The chain joins TRBV30 to TRBJ1-2; D not certain. Trimming removed 2 bases from V and 6 bases from J, with 4 bases in between. The CDR3 sequence is 10 residues long. Germline lookup yields CDR1 GTSNPN and CDR2 SVGIG (reference sequence). CDR3 nucleotides: TGTGCCTGGAGTCGAGATGGCTACACCTTC. Translation gives CAWSRDGYTF.

The chain is built from TRBV6-5 and TRBJ2-1, with D possibly matching TRBD1 (6 bases). Between the trimmed V and J ends, which lost 8 bases and 0 bases, there was a span of 14 bases. This CDR3 spans 15 amino acids. Germline CDR1 and CDR2: MNHEY and SVGAGI. CDR3 sequence reads: CASARQALSYNEQFF. CDR3 DNA: TGTGCCAGCGCGCGACAGGCCCTCTCCTACAATGAGCAGTTCTTC.

The sample holds a few counts of this clone. This sequence joins TRBV28 and TRBJ1-6, with a tentative D call TRBD1 (5 bases). Trimming pared 5 bases from V and 7 bases from J, leaving 12 bases between. Germline V CDR1 and CDR2: MDHEN, SYDVKM. The CDR3 consists of 14 residues. Here the CDR3 reads CASSAAGGNSPLHF. DNA of the CDR3: TGTGCCAGCAGTGCGGCGGGGGGAAATTCACCCCTCCACTTT.

The V gene is TRBV4-2, the J gene TRBJ1-1; TRBD1 matches at 7 bases. J gave up 2 bases and V 4 bases, and 4 bases lay outside the gene matches. The CDR3 is 14 residues long. Germline loops: CDR1 LGHNA, CDR2 YNFKEQ. The CDR3 nucleotides read TGTGCCAGCAGCCCTGGGACAGTAAACACTGAAGCTTTCTTT. Its protein is CASSPGTVNTEAFF.

The genes are TRBV28 and TRBJ1-6; no definite D call. The CDR3 has 14 amino acids. V gave up 7 bases and J gave up 8 bases, with 15 bases separating them. Germline assignment: CDR1 MDHEN and CDR2 SYDVKM. The CDR3 sequence is CASITFARDSPLHF. Here the CDR3 DNA reads TGTGCCAGCATCACTTTTGCCCGGGATTCACCCCTCCACTTT.

This chain connects TRBV4-3 to TRBJ1-6; unclear D gene. This CDR3 is built from 15 residues. Trimming removed 0 bases at V and 9 bases at J, with 12 bases between. Germline loops: CDR1 LGHNA, CDR2 YSLEER. The chain's CDR3 is CASSQETGQPSPLHF. In nucleotides, the CDR3 is TGCGCCAGCAGCCAAGAGACGGGCCAGCCTTCACCCCTCCACTTT.

The chain couples TRBV4-3 to TRBJ1-2; D perhaps matches TRBD1 (6 bases). Germline V gene data show CDR1 as LGHNA and CDR2 as YSLEER. CDR3 length equals 16 residues. With 0 bases removed from V and 6 bases from J, the gap between germline ends came to 17 bases. In nucleotides, the CDR3 is TGCGCCAGCAGCCAAGATCTTGGGGGGCGCAGGAATGGCTACACCTTC. This gives the protein CASSQDLGGRRNGYTF.

The J gene is TRBJ1-3, the V gene TRBV30; D not certain. The germline V gene encodes CDR1 GTSNPN and CDR2 SVGIG (reference sequence). CDR3 length: 14 amino acids. The ends were cut back, 2 bases at V and 4 bases at J, with 12 bases in the middle. CDR3 DNA sequence: TGTGCCTGGAGTAGCGGCCAGTCGGGAAACACCATATATTTT. Translating gives CAWSSGQSGNTIYF.

The chain is built from TRBV11-3 and TRBJ2-5; possible D gene TRBD2, 6 bases. V shed 3 bases and J shed 7 bases, with 9 bases lying between them. The CDR3 covers 12 residues. CDR1 is SGHNT, CDR2 YENEEA, per germline. The CDR3 DNA reads TGTGCCAGCAGCTTGCGGGGTGGGACCCAGTACTTC. Residues: CASSLRGGTQYF. Using reference TRBV11-3 and TRBJ2-5 for the parts outside the CDR3, the full variable domain is EAGVVQSPRYKIIEKKQPVAFWCNPISGHNTLYWYLQNLGQGPELLIRYENEEAVDDSQLPKDRFSAERLKGVDSTLKIQPAELGDSAVYLCASSLRGGTQYFGPGTRLLVL.

The chain is built from TRBV9 and TRBJ1-6, with D possibly TRBD1 on 5 matching bases. V lost 0 bases and J lost 10, with 8 bases in between. This CDR3 contains 13 residues. CDR1 SGDLS and CDR2 YYNGEE come from the germline V gene. The CDR3 here is CASSVGGPSPLHF. CDR3 in DNA: TGTGCCAGCAGCGTAGGGGGACCGTCACCCCTCCACTTT.